These T cell receptor beta chains were read from a single sample in a study of shared clonotypes between healthy human individuals. The table came from immunoSEQ multiplex PCR; TCRdb's copy has only in-frame clones and leaves some out. The sample comprises 300,000 to 400,000 clones, roughly 87% of which are singletons, and around 16% rests with the top ten. The sequenced sample consisted of memory CD8+ T cells sorted from blood. All receptors derive from a man in his late teens or twenties in good health. CDR3s include the opening cysteine and the closing phenylalanine or tryptophan. Each record gives: J gene, clone size, V gene, D gene, CDR3 protein, CDR3 DNA. D genes are given only for firm matches. Clone size is given for some rows only: seen once, a few or many times, or a class if the clone is expanded.

j_gene: TRBJ2-5; abundance: NA; v_gene: TRBV7-7; d_gene: NA; CDR3aa: CASSSLRAETQYF; CDR3nt: TGTGCTAGCAGCTCCCTAAGGGCGGAGACCCAGTACTTC
j_gene: TRBJ2-2; abundance: NA; v_gene: TRBV9; d_gene: NA; CDR3aa: CASSVLISGPTNTGELFF; CDR3nt: TGTGCCAGCAGCGTCCTGATTTCAGGACCGACGAACACCGGGGAGCTGTTTTTT
j_gene: TRBJ1-1; abundance: NA; v_gene: TRBV7-9; d_gene: NA; CDR3aa: CASSSFLGASPNTEAFF; CDR3nt: TGTGCCAGCAGCTCGTTCCTAGGGGCGTCTCCGAACACTGAAGCTTTCTTT
j_gene: TRBJ1-2; abundance: NA; v_gene: TRBV27; d_gene: TRBD1; CDR3aa: CATRDRGKYGYTF; CDR3nt: TGTGCCACCCGGGACAGGGGTAAATATGGCTACACCTTC
j_gene: TRBJ2-5; abundance: NA; v_gene: TRBV7-9; d_gene: TRBD1; CDR3aa: CASSLVGTGRQETQYF; CDR3nt: TGTGCCAGCAGCTTAGTCGGGACAGGGAGGCAAGAGACCCAGTACTTC
j_gene: TRBJ2-1; abundance: NA; v_gene: TRBV19; d_gene: NA; CDR3aa: CASSMGRGAYNEQFF; CDR3nt: TGTGCCAGTAGTATGGGCAGGGGAGCTTACAATGAGCAGTTCTTC
j_gene: TRBJ2-1; abundance: NA; v_gene: TRBV10-3; d_gene: NA; CDR3aa: CAISEVPGAGNEQFF; CDR3nt: TGTGCCATCAGTGAGGTCCCCGGGGCGGGGAATGAGCAGTTCTTC
j_gene: TRBJ2-1; abundance: NA; v_gene: TRBV6-5; d_gene: NA; CDR3aa: CASSYSSYSYNEQFF; CDR3nt: TGTGCCAGCAGTTACTCATCCTATTCCTACAATGAGCAGTTCTTC
j_gene: TRBJ1-1; abundance: NA; v_gene: TRBV4-1; d_gene: TRBD1; CDR3aa: CASSPTGGLWAFF; CDR3nt: TGCGCCAGCAGCCCGACAGGGGGCTTGTGGGCTTTCTTT
j_gene: TRBJ2-1; abundance: NA; v_gene: TRBV5-6; d_gene: NA; CDR3aa: CASSAIQGSDNEQFF; CDR3nt: TGTGCCAGCAGCGCAATACAGGGATCAGACAATGAGCAGTTCTTC
j_gene: TRBJ1-6; abundance: NA; v_gene: TRBV10-1; d_gene: NA; CDR3aa: CASTGDSPLHF; CDR3nt: TGCGCCAGCACCGGGGATTCACCCCTCCACTTT
j_gene: TRBJ1-2; abundance: NA; v_gene: TRBV29-1; d_gene: TRBD1; CDR3aa: CSAGWQGARGYTF; CDR3nt: TGCAGCGCTGGGTGGCAGGGGGCGCGGGGCTACACCTTC
j_gene: TRBJ2-1; abundance: once; v_gene: TRBV6-5; d_gene: NA; CDR3aa: CASSLLAYNEQFF; CDR3nt: TGTGCCAGCTCCTTGTTAGCGTACAATGAGCAGTTCTTC
j_gene: TRBJ1-5; abundance: NA; v_gene: TRBV7-9; d_gene: NA; CDR3aa: CASSPGPGASNQPQHF; CDR3nt: TGTGCCAGCAGCCCAGGACCAGGGGCTAGCAATCAGCCCCAGCATTTT
j_gene: TRBJ2-3; abundance: NA; v_gene: TRBV2; d_gene: NA; CDR3aa: CASSEQGRDTQYF; CDR3nt: TGTGCCAGCAGTGAACAGGGAAGAGATACGCAGTATTTT
j_gene: TRBJ2-7; abundance: NA; v_gene: TRBV28; d_gene: TRBD2; CDR3aa: CASSLLTSGGLLGGEQYF; CDR3nt: TGTGCCAGCAGTTTACTGACTAGCGGGGGGCTTCTTGGCGGGGAGCAGTACTTC
j_gene: TRBJ1-6; abundance: NA; v_gene: TRBV7-3; d_gene: NA; CDR3aa: CASSFPRGHSPLHF; CDR3nt: TGTGCCAGCAGCTTCCCCCGAGGGCACTCACCCCTCCACTTT
j_gene: TRBJ2-2; abundance: once; v_gene: TRBV28; d_gene: TRBD1; CDR3aa: CASIGTGDWGTGELFF; CDR3nt: TGTGCCAGCATCGGGACAGGGGATTGGGGCACCGGGGAGCTGTTTTTT
j_gene: TRBJ1-6; abundance: NA; v_gene: TRBV9; d_gene: NA; CDR3aa: CASSGLGSPLHF; CDR3nt: TGTGCCAGCAGCGGCCTCGGTTCACCCCTCCACTTT
j_gene: TRBJ1-3; abundance: NA; v_gene: TRBV2; d_gene: NA; CDR3aa: CASSLDGHGNTIYF; CDR3nt: TGTGCCAGCAGTTTAGATGGCCACGGAAACACCATATATTTT
j_gene: TRBJ2-1; abundance: NA; v_gene: TRBV7-9; d_gene: NA; CDR3aa: CASSLTLPEDYNEQFF; CDR3nt: TGTGCCAGCAGCTTAACACTCCCCGAAGACTACAATGAGCAGTTCTTC
j_gene: TRBJ2-1; abundance: NA; v_gene: TRBV6-5; d_gene: NA; CDR3aa: CASSLGPLSNEQFF; CDR3nt: TGTGCCAGCAGCCTTGGACCCCTGTCCAATGAGCAGTTCTTC
j_gene: TRBJ2-1; abundance: NA; v_gene: TRBV11-2; d_gene: NA; CDR3aa: CASSLVAGLVLGYNEQFF; CDR3nt: TGTGCCAGCAGCTTAGTCGCAGGTTTGGTCTTGGGGTACAATGAGCAGTTCTTC
j_gene: TRBJ2-2; abundance: NA; v_gene: TRBV4-2; d_gene: NA; CDR3aa: CASSQDLSTGELFF; CDR3nt: TGTGCCAGCAGCCAAGATCTGAGCACCGGGGAGCTGTTTTTT
j_gene: TRBJ2-7; abundance: NA; v_gene: TRBV7-9; d_gene: NA; CDR3aa: CASSGGTSSSYEQYF; CDR3nt: TGTGCCAGCAGCGGCGGGACTTCAAGCTCCTACGAGCAGTACTTC
j_gene: TRBJ2-7; abundance: NA; v_gene: TRBV29-1; d_gene: NA; CDR3aa: CSVLGGVISYEQYF; CDR3nt: TGCAGCGTCCTGGGCGGAGTGATCTCCTACGAGCAGTACTTC
j_gene: TRBJ2-7; abundance: NA; v_gene: TRBV19; d_gene: NA; CDR3aa: CASSPGIRYEQYF; CDR3nt: TGTGCCAGTAGTCCAGGGATAAGGTACGAGCAGTACTTC
j_gene: TRBJ1-4; abundance: NA; v_gene: TRBV2; d_gene: NA; CDR3aa: CASSRTVVQTNEKLFF; CDR3nt: TGTGCCAGCAGCCGGACGGTGGTACAAACTAATGAAAAACTGTTTTTT
j_gene: TRBJ1-1; abundance: NA; v_gene: TRBV29-1; d_gene: TRBD1; CDR3aa: CSVRQGQAFF; CDR3nt: TGCAGCGTTCGACAGGGCCAAGCTTTCTTT
j_gene: TRBJ2-3; abundance: NA; v_gene: TRBV27; d_gene: TRBD2; CDR3aa: CASSPSGLAGDTQYF; CDR3nt: TGTGCCAGCAGTCCCTCGGGACTAGCAGGAGATACGCAGTATTTT
j_gene: TRBJ2-5; abundance: NA; v_gene: TRBV7-6; d_gene: TRBD2; CDR3aa: CASSLDSGGGRFKGTQYF; CDR3nt: TGTGCCAGCAGCTTAGATTCTGGCGGGGGGCGATTCAAGGGGACCCAGTACTTC
j_gene: TRBJ2-3; abundance: NA; v_gene: TRBV27; d_gene: NA; CDR3aa: CASSPGRGSLWDTQYF; CDR3nt: TGTGCCAGCAGTCCGGGCAGGGGCTCCTTGTGGGATACGCAGTATTTT
j_gene: TRBJ2-1; abundance: NA; v_gene: TRBV7-9; d_gene: NA; CDR3aa: CASSPQLSSYNEQFF; CDR3nt: TGTGCCAGCAGCCCCCAATTGAGCTCCTACAATGAGCAGTTCTTC
j_gene: TRBJ2-5; abundance: NA; v_gene: TRBV5-1; d_gene: NA; CDR3aa: CASSPTRGETQYF; CDR3nt: TGCGCCAGCAGCCCCACACGGGGAGAGACCCAGTACTTC
j_gene: TRBJ1-3; abundance: NA; v_gene: TRBV9; d_gene: NA; CDR3aa: CASSVDWGEPGNTIYF; CDR3nt: TGTGCCAGCAGCGTAGACTGGGGGGAGCCTGGAAACACCATATATTTT
j_gene: TRBJ1-1; abundance: NA; v_gene: TRBV9; d_gene: NA; CDR3aa: CASTLGGIANTEAFF; CDR3nt: TGTGCCAGCACCCTAGGGGGGATCGCGAACACTGAAGCTTTCTTT
j_gene: TRBJ1-2; abundance: few; v_gene: TRBV6-6; d_gene: NA; CDR3aa: CASSDGYTF; CDR3nt: TGTGCCAGCAGTGATGGCTACACCTTC
j_gene: TRBJ2-1; abundance: NA; v_gene: TRBV11-2; d_gene: TRBD2; CDR3aa: CASSPGLAPSFNEQFF; CDR3nt: TGTGCCAGCAGCCCAGGACTAGCGCCCTCGTTCAATGAGCAGTTCTTC
j_gene: TRBJ2-2; abundance: NA; v_gene: TRBV7-9; d_gene: NA; CDR3aa: CASSLAWGTNTGELFF; CDR3nt: TGTGCCAGCAGCTTAGCGTGGGGGACGAACACCGGGGAGCTGTTTTTT
j_gene: TRBJ1-1; abundance: NA; v_gene: TRBV4-3; d_gene: NA; CDR3aa: CASSQVSAYMNTEAFF; CDR3nt: TGCGCCAGCAGCCAAGTTTCTGCCTACATGAACACTGAAGCTTTCTTT
j_gene: TRBJ2-7; abundance: NA; v_gene: TRBV9; d_gene: NA; CDR3aa: CASSVNPSPSGLSYEQYF; CDR3nt: TGTGCCAGCAGCGTCAATCCCAGCCCATCAGGGCTCTCCTACGAGCAGTACTTC
j_gene: TRBJ2-3; abundance: NA; v_gene: TRBV29-1; d_gene: NA; CDR3aa: CSVVWGVTDTQYF; CDR3nt: TGCAGCGTTGTTTGGGGGGTAACGGATACGCAGTATTTT
j_gene: TRBJ2-7; abundance: once; v_gene: TRBV20-1; d_gene: NA; CDR3aa: CSATLGDEQYF; CDR3nt: TGCAGTGCTACACTGGGGGACGAGCAGTACTTC